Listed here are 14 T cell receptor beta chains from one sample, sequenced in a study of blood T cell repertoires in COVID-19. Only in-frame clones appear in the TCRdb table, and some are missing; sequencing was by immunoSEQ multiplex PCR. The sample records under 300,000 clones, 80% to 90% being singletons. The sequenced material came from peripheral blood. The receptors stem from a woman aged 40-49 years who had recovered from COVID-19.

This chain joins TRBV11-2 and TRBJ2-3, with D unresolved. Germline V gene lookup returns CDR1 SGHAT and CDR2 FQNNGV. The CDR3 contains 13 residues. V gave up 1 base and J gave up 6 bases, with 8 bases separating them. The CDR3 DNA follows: TGTGCCAGCAGCTTAGTTGTCCAGGATACGCAGTATTTT. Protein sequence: CASSLVVQDTQYF. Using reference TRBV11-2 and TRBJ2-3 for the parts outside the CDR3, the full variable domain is EAGVAQSPRYKIIEKRQSVAFWCNPISGHATLYWYQQILGQGPKLLIQFQNNGVVDDSQLPKDRFSAERLKGVDSTLKIQPAKLEDSAVYLCASSLVVQDTQYFGPGTRLTVL.

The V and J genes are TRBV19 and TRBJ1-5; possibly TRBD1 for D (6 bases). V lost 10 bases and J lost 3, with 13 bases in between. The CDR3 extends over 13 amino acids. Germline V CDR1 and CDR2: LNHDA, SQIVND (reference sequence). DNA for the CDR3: TGTGCCACCAGCAACAGGGTCAATCAGCCCCAGCATTTT. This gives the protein CATSNRVNQPQHF.

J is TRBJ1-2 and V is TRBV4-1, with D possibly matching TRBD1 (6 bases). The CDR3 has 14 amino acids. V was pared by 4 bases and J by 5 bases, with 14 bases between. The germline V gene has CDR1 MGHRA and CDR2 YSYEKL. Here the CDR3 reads CASSPRQVGYGYTF. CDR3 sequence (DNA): TGCGCCAGCAGCCCGCGACAGGTAGGGTATGGCTACACCTTC.

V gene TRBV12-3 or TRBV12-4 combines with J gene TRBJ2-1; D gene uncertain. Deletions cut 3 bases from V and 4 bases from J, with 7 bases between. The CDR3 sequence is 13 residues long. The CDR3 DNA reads TGTGCCAGCAGTTTGTCAGCGTACAATGAGCAGTTCTTC. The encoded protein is CASSLSAYNEQFF.

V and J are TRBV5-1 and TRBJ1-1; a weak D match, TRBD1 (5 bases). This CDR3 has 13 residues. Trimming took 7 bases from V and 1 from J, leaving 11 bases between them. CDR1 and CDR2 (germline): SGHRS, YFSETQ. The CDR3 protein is CASHIQANTEAFF. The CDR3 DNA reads TGCGCCAGCCATATACAGGCGAACACTGAAGCTTTCTTT.

Here the CDR3 DNA reads TGTGCCAGCAGCCGCCCCCAGGGGCTGAACACTGAAGCTTTCTTT. Translating it yields CASSRPQGLNTEAFF. The rearrangement joins TRBV28 to TRBJ1-1; possibly TRBD1 for D (6 bases). The V end was cut by 6 bases, the J end by 0 bases, with 14 bases between. This CDR3 contains 15 residues. CDR1 is MDHEN and CDR2 is SYDVKM in the germline V gene.

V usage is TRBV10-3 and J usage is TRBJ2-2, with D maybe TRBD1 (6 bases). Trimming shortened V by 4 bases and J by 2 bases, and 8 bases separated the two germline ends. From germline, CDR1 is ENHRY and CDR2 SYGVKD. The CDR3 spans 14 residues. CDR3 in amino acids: CAISGQANTGELFF. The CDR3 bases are TGTGCCATCAGTGGACAGGCTAACACCGGGGAGCTGTTTTTT.

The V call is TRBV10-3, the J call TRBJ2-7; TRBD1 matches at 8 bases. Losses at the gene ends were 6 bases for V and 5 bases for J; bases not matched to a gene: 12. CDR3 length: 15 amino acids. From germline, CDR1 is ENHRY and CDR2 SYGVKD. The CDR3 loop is CAIREFFGTGHEQYF. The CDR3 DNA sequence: TGTGCCATCAGGGAATTCTTCGGGACAGGACACGAGCAGTACTTC.

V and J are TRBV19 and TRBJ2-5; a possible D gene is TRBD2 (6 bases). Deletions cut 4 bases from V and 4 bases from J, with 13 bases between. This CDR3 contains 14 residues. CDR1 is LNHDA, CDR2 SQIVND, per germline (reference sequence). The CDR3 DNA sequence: TGTGCCAGTAGTAATGGGGAGGCCCCAGAGACCCAGTACTTC. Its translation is CASSNGEAPETQYF.

The CDR3 region is CASRTGTENTEAFF. CDR3 bases: TGCGCCAGCAGAACCGGGACAGAGAACACTGAAGCTTTCTTT. The rearrangement links TRBV4-3 to TRBJ1-1; 7 bases agree with TRBD1. The V gene end was trimmed by 6 bases and the J gene end by 1 base; junction bases not matched to a gene: 5. Per germline, CDR1 LGHNA and CDR2 YSLEER. This CDR3 is built from 14 residues.

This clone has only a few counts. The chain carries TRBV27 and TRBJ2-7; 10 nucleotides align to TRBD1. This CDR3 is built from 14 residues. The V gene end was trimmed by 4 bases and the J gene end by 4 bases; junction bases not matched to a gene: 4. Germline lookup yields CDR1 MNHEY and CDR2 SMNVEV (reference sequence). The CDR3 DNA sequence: TGTGCCAGCAGTTATAGGGACAGGGGTTACGAGCAGTACGTC. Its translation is CASSYRDRGYEQYV.

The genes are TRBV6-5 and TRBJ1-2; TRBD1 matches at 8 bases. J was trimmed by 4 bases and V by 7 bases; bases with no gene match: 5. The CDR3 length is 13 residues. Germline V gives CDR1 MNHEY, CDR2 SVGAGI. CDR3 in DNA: TGTGCCAGCACCCAGGGACAGGCCTATGGCTACACCTTC. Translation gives CASTQGQAYGYTF.

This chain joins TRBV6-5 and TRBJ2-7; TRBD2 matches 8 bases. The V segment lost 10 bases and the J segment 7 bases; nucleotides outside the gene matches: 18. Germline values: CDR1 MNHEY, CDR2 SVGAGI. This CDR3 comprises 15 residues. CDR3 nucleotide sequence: TGTGCCAAGATACCCCGGACTAGCTGGTACGGTGAGCAGTACGTC. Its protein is CAKIPRTSWYGEQYV.

CDR3 sequence: CASSWTGQFSGNTIYF. CDR3 DNA sequence: TGTGCCAGCAGCTGGACTGGACAGTTCTCTGGAAACACCATATATTTT. The V call is TRBV13, the J call TRBJ1-3, with D maybe TRBD1 (6 bases). CDR3 length: 16 amino acids. Trimming shortened V by 4 bases and J by 0 bases, and 13 bases separated the two germline ends. Germline loops: CDR1 PRHDT, CDR2 FYEKMQ (reference sequence).